Reported below is one TCR beta chain. Its antigen is unidentified. Method: immunoSEQ multiplex PCR; TCRdb's copy keeps in-frame clones and lacks some. The top ten clones hold approximately 4.2% of a sample with 150,000 to 200,000 clones, 85% to 90% of them seen once. The source of the sample is a study of T cell responses to AZD1222 COVID-19 vaccine. Notes on the study in general: Reportedly, nearly half the spike-specific TCRs target unmutated variant regions.

Germline V gene data show CDR1 as MNHNY and CDR2 as SVGAGI (reference sequence). V was cut by 6 bases and J by 10 bases, with 22 bases left in between. CDR3 length: 16 amino acids. This TCR was sampled from an adult who received the MenACWY meningococcal vaccine as a control. The specimen was peripheral blood, collected 28 days after the second dose of the MenACWY control vaccine. V gene TRBV6-6 combines with J gene TRBJ1-6; TRBD1 might be the D (6 bases). CDR3 in DNA: TGTGCCAGCAGCCCTGATAAGACAGGTAGTCGCTCACCCCTCCACTTT. Translated: CASSPDKTGSRSPLHF.